The 26 T cell receptor beta chains below come from one sample, sequenced in a study of cytomegalovirus exposure and HLA in healthy donors. PCR was performed using 60 Vbeta and 13 Jbeta primers. The protocol was immunoSEQ multiplex PCR, while the TCRdb copy is restricted to in-frame clones and leaves out a portion. The sample lists some 170,000 clones; about 80% were seen once. Sequencing was done on a sample of PBMCs. The receptors were gathered from a woman aged 60-70 years in good health and CMV-seropositive.

Written as DNA, the CDR3 is TGTGCCAGCAGTTTATTCAATGCTGGAAACACCATATATTTT. It codes for CASSLFNAGNTIYF. This chain joins TRBV28 and TRBJ1-3; D unresolved. Germline values: CDR1 MDHEN, CDR2 SYDVKM. The CDR3 covers 14 residues. V lost 1 base and J 2 bases, leaving 6 bases between the germline ends.

This clone was detected a few times. This chain joins TRBV12-5 and TRBJ2-3; 11 nucleotides align to TRBD2. This CDR3 is 16 amino acids long. CDR1 LGHNT and CDR2 FRNRAP come from the germline V gene. V shed 1 base, J shed 2 bases, and the junction held 2 bases outside the gene matches. The CDR3 region has the DNA TGTGCTAGTGGTTTGGGACTAGCGGGGACCACAGATACGCAGTATTTT. It encodes CASGLGLAGTTDTQYF.

The chain joins TRBV6-1 to TRBJ2-1, with 8 nucleotides matching TRBD2. The CDR3 extends over 14 amino acids. Germline trimming cut 3 bases from V and 14 bases from J; bases unmatched to any gene: 12. The germline gives CDR1 MNHNS, CDR2 SASEGT. The CDR3 DNA sequence: TGTGCCAGCAGTGATTGGGCGGGAGGCCGGAAGGAGTTCTTC. Its translation: CASSDWAGGRKEFF.

The chain links TRBV7-9 to TRBJ1-2, with 9 bases identical to TRBD1. The CDR3 has 14 amino acids. Germline V CDR1 and CDR2: SEHNR, FQNEAQ (reference sequence). After removal of 5 bases from V and 4 bases from J, the junction contained 5 bases not matched to a gene. CDR3: CASSPRTGVYGYTF. The CDR3 DNA follows: TGTGCCAGCAGCCCAAGGACAGGGGTCTATGGCTACACCTTC.

This chain joins TRBV5-5 and TRBJ1-1; possible D gene TRBD1, 5 bases. CDR1 is SGHKS and CDR2 is YYEKEE in the germline V gene (reference sequence). The germline V and J ends were trimmed by 3 bases and 8 bases, with 11 bases remaining between them. This CDR3 has 12 amino acids. The CDR3 region has the DNA TGTGCCAGCAGCTCGCTCGGGGGGGAAGCTTTCTTT. This gives the protein CASSSLGGEAFF.

The rearrangement links TRBV27 to TRBJ1-2, with 9 bases fitting TRBD1. Germline V CDR1 and CDR2: MNHEY, SMNVEV (reference sequence). With 5 bases clipped from V and 7 bases from J, the junction kept 8 bases outside the gene matches. The CDR3 runs to 14 residues. CDR3 in amino acids: CASSPGTGRGGYTF. The CDR3 coding sequence is TGTGCCAGCAGTCCCGGGACAGGGCGGGGTGGCTACACCTTC.

V gene TRBV15 combines with J gene TRBJ1-1, with no clear D. The CDR3 contains 16 residues. V lost 0 bases and J lost 1, with 12 bases in between. Germline CDR1 reads LNHNV; CDR2 reads YYDKDF (reference sequence). CDR3 coding DNA: TGTGCCACCAGCAGAGAGCGACAACATTCGAACACTGAAGCTTTCTTT. It specifies CATSRERQHSNTEAFF.

The chain employs TRBV2 and TRBJ2-4, with unresolved D. Trimming removed 9 bases at V and 5 bases at J, with 5 bases between. The CDR3 totals 10 residues. Germline lookup yields CDR1 SNHLY and CDR2 FYNNEI. The CDR3 spells CASVENIQYF. The CDR3 bases are TGTGCCAGTGTCGAAAACATTCAGTACTTC.

In DNA, the CDR3 is TGTGCCAGCACCACCTACGGGGGTAGCGGGAGGGCCCGGTACGAGCAGTACTTC. Translated: CASTTYGGSGRARYEQYF. This chain joins TRBV13 and TRBJ2-7, with 11 bases identical to TRBD2. V lost 7 bases, J lost 4 bases, and 18 bases stayed unmatched. There are 18 residues in the CDR3. Germline CDR1 and CDR2: PRHDT and FYEKMQ (reference sequence).

In DNA form, the CDR3 reads TGTGCCAGCTCACAAATCCAACCGGGACAGGGGGACCAGCCCCAGCATTTT. Translating gives CASSQIQPGQGDQPQHF. This rearrangement joins TRBV18 to TRBJ1-5, with TRBD1 matching over 11 bases. V lost 4 bases and J lost 7; bases outside the gene matches: 12. The germline V gene encodes CDR1 KGHSH and CDR2 LQKENI. The CDR3 extends over 17 amino acids.

This clone has a single count. At one boundary the junction diverges from the germline segment, which might be a read error. CDR3 DNA: TGTGCCATTAGACAGGGGGCGGCGGGGGCCAACGGCCTGACTTTC. Translated, it gives CAIRQGAAGANGLTF. The chain recombines TRBV6-5 with TRBJ2-6; 10 bases match TRBD1. CDR3 length: 15 amino acids. Germline V gene data show CDR1 as MNHEY and CDR2 as SVGAGI.

V usage is TRBV6-1 and J usage is TRBJ2-3; no definite D call. Trimming stripped 2 bases from V and 4 bases from J, with 13 bases between. The CDR3 has 15 residues. From germline, CDR1 is MNHNS and CDR2 SASEGT. The CDR3 bases are TGTGCCAGCAGTGAAATCGCCGCTATTTCAGATACGCAGTATTTT. Translated: CASSEIAAISDTQYF.

This chain joins TRBV5-8 and TRBJ2-5; D might be TRBD1 (5 bases). V lost 2 bases and J lost 6, with 14 bases in between. Germline values: CDR1 SGHTS, CDR2 YDEGEE. The CDR3 extends over 14 amino acids. CDR3 in DNA: TGTGCCAGCAGCTTTACAGGTGGTCGAAAGACCCAGTACTTC. Translation gives CASSFTGGRKTQYF.

This clone was found a few times. J is TRBJ2-7 and V is TRBV18; 9 bases line up with TRBD1. This CDR3 is 13 amino acids long. The V and J ends lost 4 bases and 3 bases, in that order; junction bases with no gene match: 1. Germline V gene sequence: CDR1 KGHSH, CDR2 LQKENI. CDR3 protein: CASSRDRDYEQYF. CDR3 nucleotide sequence: TGTGCCAGCTCACGGGACAGGGACTACGAGCAGTACTTC.

The V call is TRBV5-6, the J call TRBJ2-5, with TRBD2 matching 10 bases. Looked up from germline, CDR1 is SGHDT and CDR2 is YYEEEE. Trimming at V came to 2 bases and at J to 1 base, leaving 11 bases not matched to a gene. This CDR3 is built from 18 residues. CDR3 DNA: TGTGCCAGCAGCTTAGAATTAGTAGCGGGAGGACTCCAAGAGACCCAGTACTTC. It translates to CASSLELVAGGLQETQYF.

This clone was observed a handful of times. The chain couples TRBV5-1 to TRBJ1-1, with 9 positions matching TRBD1. The CDR3 length is 17 residues. The germline V gene encodes CDR1 SGHRS and CDR2 YFSETQ. Trimming at V came to 4 bases and at J to 1 base, leaving 11 bases not matched to a gene. The CDR3 DNA is TGCGCCAGCAGCCAGACCGGGACAGGGAAAGAGAACACTGAAGCTTTCTTT. Protein: CASSQTGTGKENTEAFF.

The chain uses TRBV6-1 and TRBJ2-5; TRBD2 agrees at 10 bases. From germline, CDR1 is MNHNS and CDR2 SASEGT. Losses at the gene ends were 3 bases for V and 4 bases for J; bases not matched to a gene: 5. The CDR3 spans 15 residues. CDR3 nucleotides: TGTGCCAGCAGTGATCAACAGCGGGAGGGAGAGACCCAGTACTTC. Translation: CASSDQQREGETQYF.

The chain employs TRBV29-1 and TRBJ2-3; TRBD1 aligns across 8 bases. This CDR3 spans 13 amino acids. Germline CDR1 and CDR2: SQVTM and ANQGSEA. DNA of the CDR3: TGCAGTTTCCAGGGACAGGTTGTAGATACGCAGTATTTT. It codes for CSFQGQVVDTQYF.

This clone came up once. This chain connects TRBV5-4 to TRBJ2-5; no definite D call. Per germline, CDR1 SGHNT and CDR2 YYREEE (reference sequence). CDR3 size: 16 residues. Deletions cut 4 bases from V and 3 bases from J, with 19 bases between. The CDR3 nucleotides read TGTGCCAGCAGCCCAGCGACTGGCGCGATAAAAGAGACCCAGTACTTC. As protein: CASSPATGAIKETQYF.

This chain joins TRBV7-9 and TRBJ2-3; TRBD2 agrees at 9 bases. Looked up from germline, CDR1 is SEHNR and CDR2 is FQNEAQ (reference sequence). Unmatched junction bases numbered 8, after V lost 5 bases and J lost 2 bases. The CDR3 is 16 residues long. The CDR3 sequence is CASSPGLASYTDTQYF. As DNA, the CDR3 is TGTGCCAGCAGCCCCGGACTAGCGTCTTACACAGATACGCAGTATTTT.

The genes are TRBV28 and TRBJ2-7; 11 positions match TRBD2. Per the germline V gene, CDR1 is MDHEN and CDR2 is SYDVKM. This CDR3 spans 18 amino acids. Unmatched junction bases numbered 12, after V lost 3 bases and J lost 2 bases. CDR3 in DNA: TGTGCCAGCAGTTTGTTGACTAGCGGGGAACTCCCGCCCTACGAGCAGTACTTC. Protein: CASSLLTSGELPPYEQYF.

The count of this clone is one. J is TRBJ2-7 and V is TRBV5-1, with TRBD1 matching 10 bases. There are 14 residues in the CDR3. Germline V gives CDR1 SGHRS, CDR2 YFSETQ. V was pared by 4 bases and J by 6 bases, with 7 bases of the junction left unmatched. In nucleotides, the CDR3 is TGCGCCAGCAGCATGCAGACAGGGGGCGCCGAGCAGTACTTC. It is translated as CASSMQTGGAEQYF.

The CDR3 protein is CASSLGEGQSSGNTIYF. For the CDR3, the DNA is TGTGCCAGCAGCTTGGGAGAGGGACAAAGCTCTGGAAACACCATATATTTT. The chain employs TRBV5-4 and TRBJ1-3; the D gene is possibly TRBD1 (6 bases). Looked up from germline, CDR1 is SGHNT and CDR2 is YYREEE (reference sequence). V dropped 0 bases and J dropped 0 bases, with 13 bases sitting between them. The CDR3 consists of 17 residues.

CDR3 sequence reads: CASSLAGTSQETQYF. The CDR3 DNA is TGCGCCAGCAGCTTGGCCGGGACATCACAAGAGACCCAGTACTTC. The V gene is TRBV5-1, the J gene TRBJ2-5, with a possible D match to TRBD1 (6 bases). Per the germline V gene, CDR1 is SGHRS and CDR2 is YFSETQ. The CDR3 is 15 amino acids. Deletions cut 0 bases from V and 2 bases from J, with 11 bases between.

J is TRBJ2-5 and V is TRBV28, with TRBD2 as a possible D gene (5 bases). Deletions cut 3 bases from V and 7 bases from J, with 12 bases between. CDR1 and CDR2 from the germline V gene are MDHEN and SYDVKM. The length of the CDR3 is 13 residues. CDR3 amino acids: CASSFGGLGTQYF. The CDR3 DNA reads TGTGCCAGCAGTTTCGGAGGTCTCGGGACCCAGTACTTC.

V usage is TRBV27 and J usage is TRBJ2-5; 8 bases line up with TRBD1. Gene TRBJ2-7 matches the end of the DNA better, so the J call may be wrong. This CDR3 comprises 14 residues. CDR1 is MNHEY and CDR2 is SMNVEV in the germline V gene (reference sequence). CDR3 sequence reads: CASSFGQGGYEQYF. The CDR3 DNA follows: TGTGCCAGCAGTTTCGGACAGGGCGGGTACGAGCAGTACTTC.